The clone carrying this T cell receptor beta chain was detected ten times or more. Antigen specificity is unknown. This record comes from a study of regulatory T cells in long-lasting Graves disease. Study-wide points: Persistent patients shared more public clonotypes (about 2,700) than newly diagnosed patients (over 900).

The V gene's germline CDR1 is SGHTA and CDR2 FQGNSA. V was clipped by 1 base and J by 2 bases; unmatched bases: 7. CDR3 size: 17 residues. Arm-PCR of CDR3 regions with iRepertoire HTBI primers generated TCR beta libraries. TCRdb processed the multiplex PCR reads anew with MiXCR; each CDR3 protein has one entry. The table has around 250,000 distinct CDR3 sequences, under 20% seen once; the top ten hold about 14%. Time point: newly diagnosed GD, antithyroid drugs for less than 3 months. The authors made the TCR library using RNA they extracted from PBMCs. Diagnosing Graves' disease relied on the American Thyroid Association guidelines. A further study also used this sample, focusing on T cells in Graves' hyperthyroidism and ophthalmopathy. From that report: Graves' hyperthyroidism was deemed stable given no ophthalmopathy progression within 18 months. The primer set for the first-round RT-PCR of the TCR CDR3 was HTBI.

This TCR was sampled from a woman aged 25 to 39 with Graves disease. This specimen was peripheral blood mononuclear cells (PBMCs), taken at new diagnosis, from a patient treated with antithyroid drugs. The rearrangement joins TRBV7-2 to TRBJ2-7, with 11 bases fitting TRBD2. The CDR3 reads CASSLVTSGGPTYEQYF. The CDR3 bases are TGTGCCAGCAGCTTAGTTACTAGCGGGGGACCTACCTACGAGCAGTACTTC.